The entry that follows covers one T cell receptor (beta chain) sequence. The source of the sample is a study of T-cell reconstitution after alpha-beta-depleted transplantation in children. Molecular barcoding with unique molecular identifiers was used for the TCRbeta library. TCRdb analysed the PCR reads with MiXCR anew, one entry per CDR3 protein. The data show approximately 230,000 distinct CDR3 sequences, about 25% seen once. Germline-derived CDR1 and CDR2 are LGHNA and YNFKEQ. Germline trimming cut 1 base from V and 5 bases from J; bases unmatched to any gene: 5. The CDR3 is 16 residues long. J is TRBJ2-2 and V is TRBV4-2, with 9 bases matching TRBD2. The source material was PBMCs, sampled before TCRalphabeta/CD19-depleted stem cell transplant. This TCR was recovered from a girl aged 2 to 9 with Fanconi anemia, due to receive a stem cell transplant. DNA for the CDR3: TGTGCCAGCAGCCAAGTAGCGGGAGCGGGTACCGGGGAGCTGTTTTTT. It is translated as CASSQVAGAGTGELFF.